This entry lists 3 T cell receptor beta chains sequenced from one sample in a study of response to subunit inactivated influenza vaccine. One entry per CDR3 protein results from TCRdb running MiXCR on the RT-PCR reads. The repertoire consists of around 190,000 distinct CDR3 sequences, with around 9% occurring once and the leading ten covering about 11%. The specimen was non-naive T cells sorted from PBMCs, collected on the day of vaccination. The receptors were gathered from a middle-aged man who received an inactivated influenza vaccine.

This clonotype occurred many times. This rearrangement joins TRBV2 to TRBJ2-1, with D tentatively TRBD1 (6 bases). The CDR3 is made up of 13 amino acids. V was clipped by 4 bases and J by 7 bases, with 11 bases between them. Germline V gene data show CDR1 as SNHLY and CDR2 as FYNNEI. CDR3 in DNA: TGTGCCAGCAGTGTGTACAGGGAGAATGAGCAGTTCTTC. It yields the protein CASSVYRENEQFF.

This clonotype has at least ten counts. The rearrangement joins TRBV29-1 to TRBJ2-3, with 8 bases aligning to TRBD2. Germline lookup yields CDR1 SQVTM and CDR2 ANQGSEA. The trim removed 6 bases at V and 8 bases at J, leaving 7 bases unmatched. The CDR3 runs 12 residues. Here the CDR3 reads CSVTREGGTQYF. In DNA form, the CDR3 reads TGCAGCGTGACACGGGAGGGGGGTACGCAGTATTTT.

This clonotype was seen repeatedly, ten times or more. This sequence joins TRBV11-2 and TRBJ2-6; possible D gene TRBD2, 7 bases. The ends were cut back, 5 bases at V and 0 bases at J, with 14 bases in the middle. The CDR3 runs 17 residues. CDR1 and CDR2 (germline): SGHAT, FQNNGV. For the CDR3, the DNA is TGTGCCAGCAGCCCGGGGGGCTTCTCCTCTGGGGCCAACGTCCTGACTTTC. This gives the protein CASSPGGFSSGANVLTF.